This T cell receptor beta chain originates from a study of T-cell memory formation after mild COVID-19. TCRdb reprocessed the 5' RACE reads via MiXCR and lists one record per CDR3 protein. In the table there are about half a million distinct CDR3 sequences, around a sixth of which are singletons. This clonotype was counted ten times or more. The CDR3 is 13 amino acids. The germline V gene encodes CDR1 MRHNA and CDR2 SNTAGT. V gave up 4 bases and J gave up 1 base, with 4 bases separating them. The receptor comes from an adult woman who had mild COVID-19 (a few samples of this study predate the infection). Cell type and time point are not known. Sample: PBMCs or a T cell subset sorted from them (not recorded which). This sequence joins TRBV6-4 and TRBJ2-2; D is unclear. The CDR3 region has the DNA TGTGCCAGCAGTGCCATGAACACCGGGGAGCTGTTTTTT. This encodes CASSAMNTGELFF.